This T cell receptor (beta chain) originates from a study of shared clonotypes between healthy human individuals. Study-level results: Donors were few, which limited the genetic and exposure-history diversity represented.

Method: immunoSEQ multiplex PCR; TCRdb's copy keeps in-frame clones and lacks some. This sample has approximately 1.4 million clones, with 98% found just once. V lost 0 bases to trimming and J lost 4 bases, with 22 bases between them. The CDR3 is 18 amino acids. Looked up from germline, CDR1 is SGHVS and CDR2 is FQNEAQ. A word on this clone: Its antigen is not known.

The receptor comes from a man aged 25-45 years in good health. The chain joins TRBV7-8 to TRBJ2-7, with a tentative D call TRBD2 (6 bases). Sequencing input: naive CD4+ T cells sorted from blood. As for subset: CD45RA+ positively selected. Written as DNA, the CDR3 is TGTGCCAGCAGCTTAGCGCCCTGGAAGACTAGGATTGCTTACGAGCAGTACTTC. It specifies CASSLAPWKTRIAYEQYF.